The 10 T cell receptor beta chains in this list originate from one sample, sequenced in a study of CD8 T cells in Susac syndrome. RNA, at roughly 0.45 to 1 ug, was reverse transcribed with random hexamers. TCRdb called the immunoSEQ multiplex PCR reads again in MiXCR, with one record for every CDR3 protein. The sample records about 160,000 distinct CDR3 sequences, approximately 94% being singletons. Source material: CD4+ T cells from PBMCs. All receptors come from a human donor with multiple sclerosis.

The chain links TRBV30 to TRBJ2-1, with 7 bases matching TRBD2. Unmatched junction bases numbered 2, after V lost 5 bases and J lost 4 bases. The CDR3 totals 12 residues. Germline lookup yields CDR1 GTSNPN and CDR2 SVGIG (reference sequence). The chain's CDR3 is CAWEAGYNEQFF. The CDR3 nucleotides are TGTGCCTGGGAAGCGGGGTACAATGAGCAGTTCTTC.

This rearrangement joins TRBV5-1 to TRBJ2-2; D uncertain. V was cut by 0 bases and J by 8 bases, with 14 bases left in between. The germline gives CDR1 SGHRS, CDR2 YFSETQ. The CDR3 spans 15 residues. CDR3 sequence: CASSLDDQLRGELFF. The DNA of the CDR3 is TGCGCCAGCAGCTTGGACGATCAACTACGAGGGGAGCTGTTTTTT. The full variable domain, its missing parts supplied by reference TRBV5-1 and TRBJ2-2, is KAGVTQTPRYLIKTRGQQVTLSCSPISGHRSVSWYQQTPGQGLQFLFEYFSETQRNKGNFPGRFSGRQFSNSRSEMNVSTLELGDSALYLCASSLDDQLRGELFFGEGSRLTVL.

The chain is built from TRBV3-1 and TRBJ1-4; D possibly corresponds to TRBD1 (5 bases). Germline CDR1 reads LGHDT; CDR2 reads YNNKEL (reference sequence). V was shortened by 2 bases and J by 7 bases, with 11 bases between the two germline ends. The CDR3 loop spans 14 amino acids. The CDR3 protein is CASSQFRDGEKLFF. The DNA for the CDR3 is TGTGCCAGCAGCCAATTCCGGGACGGTGAAAAACTGTTTTTT.

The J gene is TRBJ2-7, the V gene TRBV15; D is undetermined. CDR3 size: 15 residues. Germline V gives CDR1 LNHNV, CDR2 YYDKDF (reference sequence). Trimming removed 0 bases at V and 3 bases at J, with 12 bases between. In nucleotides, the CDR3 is TGTGCCACCAGCAGAGAGCTGTCGCAGAACTACGAGCAGTACTTC. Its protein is CATSRELSQNYEQYF.

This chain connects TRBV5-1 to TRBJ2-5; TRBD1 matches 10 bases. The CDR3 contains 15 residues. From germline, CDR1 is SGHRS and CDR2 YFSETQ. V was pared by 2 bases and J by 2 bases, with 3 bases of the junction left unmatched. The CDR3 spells CASSFLDRGQETQYF. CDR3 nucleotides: TGCGCCAGCAGCTTCTTGGACAGGGGGCAAGAGACCCAGTACTTC.

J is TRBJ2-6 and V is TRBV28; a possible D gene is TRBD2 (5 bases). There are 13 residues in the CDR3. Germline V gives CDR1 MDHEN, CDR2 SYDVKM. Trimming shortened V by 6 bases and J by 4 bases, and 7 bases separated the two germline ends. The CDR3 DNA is TGTGCCAGCAGCACGGGAGGGGCCAACGTCCTGACTTTC. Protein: CASSTGGANVLTF.

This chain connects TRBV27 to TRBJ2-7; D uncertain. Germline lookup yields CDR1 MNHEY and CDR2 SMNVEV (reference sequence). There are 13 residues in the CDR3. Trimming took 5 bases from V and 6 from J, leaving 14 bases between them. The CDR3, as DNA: TGTGCCAGCAGTACGACCATAGCTACCGAGCAGTACTTC. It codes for CASSTTIATEQYF.

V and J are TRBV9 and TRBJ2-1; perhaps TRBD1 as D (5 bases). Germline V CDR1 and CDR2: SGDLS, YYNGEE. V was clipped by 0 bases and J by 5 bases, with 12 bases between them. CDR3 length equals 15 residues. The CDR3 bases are TGTGCCAGCAGCGTAGAAGGGAACAGGCACAATGAGCAGTTCTTC. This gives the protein CASSVEGNRHNEQFF.

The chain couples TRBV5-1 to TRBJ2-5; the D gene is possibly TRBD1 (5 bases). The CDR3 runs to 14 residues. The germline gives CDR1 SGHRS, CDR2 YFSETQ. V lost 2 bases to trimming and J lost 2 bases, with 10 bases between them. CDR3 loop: CASSFGQSQETQYF. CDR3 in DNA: TGCGCCAGCAGCTTCGGACAATCACAAGAGACCCAGTACTTC.

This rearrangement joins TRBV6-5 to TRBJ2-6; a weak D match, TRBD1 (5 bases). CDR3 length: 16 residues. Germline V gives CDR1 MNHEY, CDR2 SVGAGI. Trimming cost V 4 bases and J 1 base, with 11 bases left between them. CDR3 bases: TGTGCCAGCAGTTCCACAGGTCTGTCTGGGGCCAACGTCCTGACTTTC. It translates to CASSSTGLSGANVLTF.